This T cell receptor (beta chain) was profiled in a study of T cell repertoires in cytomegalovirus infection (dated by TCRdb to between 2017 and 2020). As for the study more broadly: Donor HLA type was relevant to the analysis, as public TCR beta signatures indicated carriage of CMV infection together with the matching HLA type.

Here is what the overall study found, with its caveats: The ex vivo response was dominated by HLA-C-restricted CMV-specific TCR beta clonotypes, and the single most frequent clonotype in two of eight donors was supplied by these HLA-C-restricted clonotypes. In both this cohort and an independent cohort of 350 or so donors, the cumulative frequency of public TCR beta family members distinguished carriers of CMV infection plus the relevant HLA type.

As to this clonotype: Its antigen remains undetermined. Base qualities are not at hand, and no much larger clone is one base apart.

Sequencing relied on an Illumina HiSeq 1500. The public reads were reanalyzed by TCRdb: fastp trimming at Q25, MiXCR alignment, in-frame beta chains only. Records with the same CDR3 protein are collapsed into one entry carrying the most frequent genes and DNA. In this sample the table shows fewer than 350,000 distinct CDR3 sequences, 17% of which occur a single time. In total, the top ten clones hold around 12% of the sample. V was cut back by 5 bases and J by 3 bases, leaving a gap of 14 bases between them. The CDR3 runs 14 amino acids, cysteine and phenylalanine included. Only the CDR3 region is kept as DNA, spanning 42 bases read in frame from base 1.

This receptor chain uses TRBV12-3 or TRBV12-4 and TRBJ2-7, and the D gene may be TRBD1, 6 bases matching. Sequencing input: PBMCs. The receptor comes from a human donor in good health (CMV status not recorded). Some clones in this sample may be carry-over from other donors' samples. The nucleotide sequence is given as TGTGCCAGCAGTCAAACGGGACAACGCTACGAGCAGTACTTC. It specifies CASSQTGQRYEQYF.